This T cell receptor (beta chain) came from a study of blood T cells in healthy people across ages. This clonotype was counted between two and nine times. Trimming at V came to 8 bases and at J to 5 bases, leaving 8 bases not matched to a gene. CDR1 is MNHNY, CDR2 SVGAGI, per germline (reference sequence). CDR3 length: 13 residues. Through a sample-barcoded 5' primer and a J-beta primer mix, a second PCR was run for about 6 to 12 cycles. MiXCR, run by TCRdb on the 5' RACE reads, gives a single entry per CDR3 protein. The repertoire has about 1 million distinct CDR3 sequences, under 30% of them found once; the top ten carry about 0.8%. In addition, the sample was reused for a study of T cells of mothers and their children.

The chain combines TRBV6-6 with TRBJ2-5; 7 bases fit TRBD2. The sequence was collected from a girl aged 2-10 years in good health. Sequenced sample: blood. The DNA of the CDR3 is TGTGCCAGCTGGCGGGGGAGGAGGGAGACCCAGTACTTC. This encodes CASWRGRRETQYF.